This T cell receptor beta chain was sequenced during a study of cytomegalovirus exposure and HLA in healthy donors. General study results and limits: The only immune exposure information that was available was CMV serostatus.

J gave up 7 bases and V 2 bases, and 4 bases lay outside the gene matches. CDR1 and CDR2 (germline): SGHDT, YYEEEE. The CDR3 is made up of 15 amino acids. Concerning this clone itself: Its antigen is not identified.

Amplification used 60 Vbeta primers and 13 Jbeta primers. Generated by immunoSEQ multiplex PCR, the TCRdb table keeps only in-frame clones and is missing some. The data hold 150,000 to 160,000 clones, with less than 85% observed a single time. The chain carries TRBV5-6 and TRBJ2-2, with 11 nucleotides matching TRBD2. This clonotype was sampled from a woman aged 45-60 years in good health and CMV-seropositive. What was sequenced was PBMCs. The CDR3 sequence is CASSFRLAGHGELFF. The DNA of the CDR3 is TGTGCCAGCAGCTTCCGACTAGCGGGGCACGGGGAGCTGTTTTTT.